A selection of T cell receptor beta chains follows, all from one sample in a study of blood T cell repertoires in COVID-19. Clones were read by immunoSEQ multiplex PCR, and TCRdb kept only the in-frame ones, dropping some. Of approximately 53,000 clones in the sample, 83% were seen once. Sequencing was performed on peripheral blood. These receptor sequences come from a man aged 35 to 55 with acute or convalescent COVID-19. Each CDR3 is given with its conserved first and last residue. The D gene is left open where the match is weak.

>TRBJ1-1|TRBV28|TRBD1
CASSFPHRGRNTEAFF
>TRBJ1-2|TRBV28|TRBD1
CASSRDRVFYGYTF
>TRBJ2-1|TRBV5-1|NA
CASSRGTVSYNEQFF
>TRBJ1-2|TRBV28|NA
CASSFKGVGYTF
>TRBJ1-5|TRBV21-1|NA
CASTLGTGGISNQPQHF
>TRBJ2-1|TRBV10-3|NA
CAISKKGGDTYNEQFF
>TRBJ1-1|TRBV27|NA
CASSLRVGGEAFF
>TRBJ1-3|TRBV5-5|TRBD1
CASRRGGFAGNTIYF
>TRBJ2-7|TRBV18|NA
CASSPSTAGVGEQYF
>TRBJ2-3|TRBV10-3|NA
CAISDRGASTDTQYF
>TRBJ2-2|TRBV27|NA
CASRRTGSNTGELFF
>TRBJ1-5|TRBV6-1|NA
CASSSGASQPQHF
>TRBJ2-1|TRBV11-2|NA
CASSLRIDSSYNEQFF
>TRBJ1-3|TRBV7-2|NA
CASSLGGTGNTIYF
>TRBJ1-4|TRBV27|NA
CASSFPGAGAGEKLFF
>TRBJ1-6|TRBV6-1|NA
CASSEDWTYNSPLHF
>TRBJ2-1|TRBV7-9|TRBD2
CASSPETGLGYNEQFF
>TRBJ1-5|TRBV19|NA
CASSMYGTGSQPQHF
>TRBJ2-4|TRBV5-6|TRBD1
CASSYRTTGGRENIQYF
>TRBJ1-4|TRBV19|NA
CASTYRVREKLFF
>TRBJ1-2|TRBV10-1|NA
CASSESEAYGYTF
>TRBJ2-7|TRBV6-1|NA
CASSEAGGGLYEQYF
>TRBJ2-1|TRBV6-6|NA
CASSYTGKDEQFF
>TRBJ2-3|TRBV7-9|NA
CASSPRQATDTQYF
>TRBJ2-3|TRBV7-2|TRBD2
CASSSPRLSGDYSTDTQYF
>TRBJ2-1|TRBV19|TRBD2
CASSTQRGGSYNEQFF
>TRBJ2-1|TRBV3-1/TRBV3-2|NA
CASSPGVLGYNEQFF
>TRBJ1-1|TRBV6-8|NA
CASIETLAGEVYF
>TRBJ2-1|TRBV6-5|TRBD2
CASSQTSGRASEQFF
>TRBJ1-2|TRBV29-1|NA
CSARSVYGYTF
>TRBJ1-3|TRBV5-1|NA
CASSPQGSGNTIYF
>TRBJ2-7|TRBV5-1|TRBD2
CASSFHPWTSGTDEQYF
>TRBJ2-7|TRBV5-1|NA
CASSLHGERQYF
>TRBJ2-5|TRBV9|NA
CASSVSSRAFGETQYF
>TRBJ2-3|TRBV19|TRBD2
CASSRGGPSTDTQYF
>TRBJ1-2|TRBV7-9|NA
CASSYYDRHGYTF
>TRBJ1-1|TRBV7-9|TRBD1
CASSSDRGTEAFF
>TRBJ1-1|TRBV10-3|NA
CAISESADLNTEAFF
>TRBJ1-6|TRBV19|NA
CASRGGRDVNSPLHF
>TRBJ2-2|TRBV30|NA
CAWTRRKIGGELFF
>TRBJ2-1|TRBV7-8|TRBD2
CASSSTSGRRSDNEQFF
>TRBJ1-1|TRBV18|NA
CASSPLGGTEAFF
>TRBJ1-5|TRBV30|NA
CAWSVPWANLAQHF
>TRBJ2-3|TRBV7-8|NA
CASSFGQTTDTQYF
>TRBJ2-2|TRBV7-8|TRBD1
CASSFATGGGELFF
>TRBJ1-2|TRBV30|TRBD1
CAWSEGTGSYGYTF
>TRBJ1-1|TRBV12-3/TRBV12-4|NA
CASRIQANTEAFF
>TRBJ2-1|TRBV7-2|TRBD1
CASSSTGDSNNEQFF
>TRBJ2-1|TRBV15|TRBD2
CATSRGSGGYNEQFF
>TRBJ2-3|TRBV9|NA
CASSVGLASTDTQYF
>TRBJ2-3|TRBV7-9|TRBD2
CASSLTIAGVTDTQYF
>TRBJ1-2|TRBV6-5|NA
CASSLQGDGYTF
>TRBJ1-2|TRBV9|NA
CASSAGTGTGYTF
>TRBJ1-6|TRBV19|TRBD1
CASSDRATSYNSPLHF
>TRBJ2-2|TRBV6-5|NA
CASTQGGTGELFF
>TRBJ2-1|TRBV24-1|NA
CATGTPYWEQFF
>TRBJ1-6|TRBV27|NA
CASTSGDYNSPLHF
>TRBJ1-5|TRBV12-5|NA
CASGPDSTNQPQHF
>TRBJ1-2|TRBV18|TRBD1
CASSPETGYGYTF